The rows below give T cell receptor beta chains drawn from one sample of a study of shared clonotypes between healthy human individuals. Only in-frame clones appear in the TCRdb table, and some are missing; sequencing was by immunoSEQ multiplex PCR. The table shows about 590,000 clones, with about 95% occurring only once. Sequenced: naive CD8+ T cells sorted from blood. The receptors originated from a woman between 25 and 40 years old in good health. The conserved cysteine and the conserved F or W are not part of the CDR3 here. The order of the fields is CDR3 protein, J gene, V gene.

CDR3 protein: ATSLMIRSSTDTQY
J gene: TRBJ2-3
V gene: TRBV19

CDR3 protein: ASSLGTGKQETQY
J gene: TRBJ2-5
V gene: TRBV7-8

CDR3 protein: ASSPWTGGSEKLF
J gene: TRBJ1-4
V gene: TRBV6-6

CDR3 protein: ASSYPGGDSNEQF
J gene: TRBJ2-1
V gene: TRBV6-5

CDR3 protein: ASSQTREGEQY
J gene: TRBJ2-7
V gene: TRBV7-9

CDR3 protein: ASSDKGNILEQY
J gene: TRBJ2-7
V gene: TRBV6-1

CDR3 protein: ASSEGNSRTSSYEQY
J gene: TRBJ2-7
V gene: TRBV6-1

CDR3 protein: SVERPSGTHEQY
J gene: TRBJ2-7
V gene: TRBV29-1

CDR3 protein: AWSVLGFGEAF
J gene: TRBJ1-1
V gene: TRBV30

CDR3 protein: ASSSDRNMNTEAF
J gene: TRBJ1-1
V gene: TRBV5-6

CDR3 protein: ASSHRTGREAF
J gene: TRBJ1-1
V gene: TRBV19

CDR3 protein: ASSFGDRVYLTGELF
J gene: TRBJ2-2
V gene: TRBV5-1

CDR3 protein: ASSFGSGHPYEQY
J gene: TRBJ2-7
V gene: TRBV13

CDR3 protein: SIPGSGRYHEQY
J gene: TRBJ2-7
V gene: TRBV29-1

CDR3 protein: ASSFGWAGGSNQPQH
J gene: TRBJ1-5
V gene: TRBV7-9

CDR3 protein: ASSMGGTSYEQY
J gene: TRBJ2-7
V gene: TRBV19